The clone carrying this T cell receptor beta chain was observed a single time. Data came from immunoSEQ multiplex PCR; TCRdb stores just in-frame clones and leaves some out. Of roughly 68,000 clones detected, about 96% appear once; the ten largest clones hold roughly 0.033%. The CDR3 covers 19 residues. V gave up 0 bases and J gave up 0 bases; unmatched junction bases: 7. Germline V gene sequence: CDR1 MGHRA, CDR2 YSYEKL. The data originate from a study of shared T cell receptors in the human thymus. Sequencing was performed on thymocytes. V is TRBV4-1 and J is TRBJ1-4, with TRBD1 identical over 10 bases. The receptor was isolated from a human donor. CDR3 amino acids: CASSQEPRDRGATNEKLFF. CDR3 nucleotides: TGCGCCAGCAGCCAAGAGCCAAGGGACAGGGGTGCAACTAATGAAAAACTGTTTTTT.